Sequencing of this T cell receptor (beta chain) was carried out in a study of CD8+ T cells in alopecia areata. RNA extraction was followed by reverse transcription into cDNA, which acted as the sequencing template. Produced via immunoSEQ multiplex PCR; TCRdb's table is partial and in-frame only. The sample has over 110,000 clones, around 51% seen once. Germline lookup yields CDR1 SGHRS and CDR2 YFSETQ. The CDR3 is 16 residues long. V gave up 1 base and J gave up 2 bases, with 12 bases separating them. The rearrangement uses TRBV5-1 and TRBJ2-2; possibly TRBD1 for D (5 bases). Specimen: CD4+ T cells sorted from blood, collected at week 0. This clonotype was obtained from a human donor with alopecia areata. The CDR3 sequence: CASSLFVTENTGELFF. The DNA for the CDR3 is TGCGCCAGCAGCTTGTTCGTGACAGAAAACACCGGGGAGCTGTTTTTT.